This T cell receptor beta chain was retrieved from a study of graft-versus-host responses after intestinal transplantation. Overall study context: Anti-thymocyte globulin induction was given to all recipients, followed by tacrolimus and steroids for roughly three years. Study-wide results and caveats: Clonal ratios of graft-versus-host to host-versus-graft in allografts were high for patients exhibiting graft-donor T cell macrochimerism. There was an association between peak levels of circulating GvH clones and early post-transplant HvG declines. Researchers found GvH clones in recipient marrow, and some showed up first in ileum or blood.

Method: immunoSEQ multiplex PCR; TCRdb's copy keeps in-frame clones and lacks some. The sample yields under 85,000 clones, approximately 94% seen once. Concerning this clone: The antigen remains unidentified.

CDR3 length: 15 amino acids. V was pared by 0 bases and J by 4 bases, with 12 bases between. Germline V gene sequence: CDR1 MGHRA, CDR2 YSYEKL. This TCR derives from a human donor who received an intestinal transplant. The sequences come from unstimulated CD8+ T cells sorted from spleen or lymph node cells, collected before intestinal transplant. The chain links TRBV4-1 to TRBJ1-1; possible D gene TRBD1, 6 bases. CDR3: CASSQDRGGTTEAFF. The CDR3 DNA is TGCGCCAGCAGCCAAGATAGAGGGGGGACCACTGAAGCTTTCTTT.